This entry is about one T cell receptor beta chain. The antigen is not known. Gene names and germline refer to mouse. The CDR3 is cut off 1 residue early in the read; its end comes from the germline J gene. The record originates from a study of tissue T cells after allogeneic stem cell transplantation. Notes on the study in general: Some tissue clones might be persisting host cells; their alloreactivity or antigen specificity was not determined. TCR repertoires tracked anatomic similarity, regardless of disease or transplant status. Tissue-detected TCR repertoire was only partly captured by blood and spleen T cells. Across patients, clones rarely overlapped, yet motif clusters were shared tissue-specifically.

The time point here: mouse harvest day 7 after allogeneic transplant. Each mouse received 10^7 T-cell-depleted marrow cells plus 10^6 splenic CD5+ T cells by tail vein. Repertoires were generated with immunoSEQ multiplex PCR, while TCRdb's copy carries only in-frame clones and drops some. The data contain more than 10,000 clones, less than 45% of them seen just once; the ten biggest clones take up 1.8%. The junction had 1 base not matched to a gene; V was cut back by 2 bases and J by 1 base. Germline V lookup: CDR1 SNHLY, CDR2 FYNGKV (reference sequence). There are 14 residues in the CDR3. The chain recombines TRBV3 with TRBJ1-1; 7 bases fit TRBD1. This clonotype was obtained from a female BALB/c mouse given C57BL/6 T cells with graft-versus-host disease after an allogeneic hematopoietic cell transplant. Sequenced input: skin. CDR3 sequence: CASSLNRGNTEVFF. The covered CDR3 bases are TGTGCCAGCAGCTTAAACAGGGGGAACACAGAAGTCTTC.